These 23 T cell receptor beta chains originate from one sample sequenced in a study of shared clonotypes between healthy human individuals. Naive CD8 cells, CD45RO-negative and positively selected for CCR7, excluded terminally differentiated effector memory CD45RA+ cells. Clones were sequenced by immunoSEQ multiplex PCR, and TCRdb holds only the in-frame ones, with some missing. The table lists some 2,000,000 clones, 85% to 95% of them singletons, with about 1.1% in the top ten. Sequencing was performed on naive CD8+ T cells sorted from blood. All receptors derive from a man between 18 and 29 years old in good health.

This clone was detected a few times. The chain has TRBV6-5 and TRBJ1-1, with 7 positions matching TRBD1. V shed 6 bases and J 1 base; nucleotides not matched to a gene: 5. Per germline, CDR1 MNHEY and CDR2 SVGAGI. This CDR3 comprises 14 residues. The DNA of the CDR3 is TGTGCCAGCAGCCGACAGGGTCAGAACACTGAAGCTTTCTTT. Its translation: CASSRQGQNTEAFF.

The rearrangement uses TRBV27 and TRBJ1-1, with 9 bases that match TRBD1. CDR3 length: 14 residues. The germline CDR1 and CDR2 sequences are MNHEY and SMNVEV (reference sequence). The CDR3 loop is CVSVQGAKGTEAFF. DNA for the CDR3: TGTGTTAGCGTACAGGGGGCAAAGGGCACTGAAGCTTTCTTT.

The rearrangement joins TRBV9 to TRBJ2-7; possible D gene TRBD1, 5 bases. CDR1 and CDR2 (germline): SGDLS, YYNGEE. V lost 0 bases and J 2 bases, leaving 12 bases between the germline ends. The CDR3 is made up of 15 amino acids. CDR3 protein: CASSVGAGFTYEQYF. As DNA, the CDR3 is TGTGCCAGCAGCGTAGGCGCAGGGTTCACCTACGAGCAGTACTTC.

As regards this clone: This sample includes further DNA sequences coding for the same CDR3. The chain's CDR3 is CASSPPIDSYEQYF. CDR3 coding DNA: TGTGCCAGCAGCCCGCCCATAGACTCCTACGAGCAGTACTTC. The rearrangement links TRBV11-2 to TRBJ2-7; D is ambiguous. Trimming pared 5 bases from V and 0 bases from J, leaving 11 bases between. Per germline, CDR1 SGHAT and CDR2 FQNNGV. The length of the CDR3 is 14 residues.

This sequence joins TRBV30 and TRBJ2-3, with 12 positions matching TRBD1. V was clipped by 1 base and J by 4 bases; unmatched bases: 9. Germline CDR1 reads GTSNPN; CDR2 reads SVGIG (reference sequence). This CDR3 region has 17 residues. The CDR3 spells CAWSGSSRDRGPDTQYF. The CDR3 DNA is TGTGCCTGGAGTGGTTCATCCCGGGACAGGGGGCCAGATACGCAGTATTTT. Full variable domain (remainder filled in from reference TRBV30 and TRBJ2-3): SQTIHQWPATLVQPVGSPLSLECTVEGTSNPNLYWYRQAAGRGLQLLFYSVGIGQISSEVPQNLSASRPQDRQFILSSKKLLLSDSGFYLCAWSGSSRDRGPDTQYFGPGTRLTVL.

The chain employs TRBV4-2 and TRBJ2-7; the D is unclear. The germline V gene encodes CDR1 LGHNA and CDR2 YNFKEQ. V gave up 0 bases and J gave up 0 bases, with 6 bases separating them. The CDR3 sequence is 14 residues long. The CDR3 region is CASSQERYSYEQYF. Here the CDR3 DNA reads TGTGCCAGCAGCCAAGAGAGATACTCCTACGAGCAGTACTTC.

To note about this clone: The sample contains more than one DNA sequence encoding this CDR3. The CDR3 reads CATSRDRGLHQPQHF. As DNA, the CDR3 is TGTGCCACCAGCAGAGACCGGGGGCTCCATCAGCCCCAGCATTTT. The chain uses TRBV15 and TRBJ1-5; TRBD1 might be the D (6 bases). Trimming removed 0 bases from V and 5 bases from J, with 11 bases in between. There are 15 residues in the CDR3. Per the germline V gene, CDR1 is LNHNV and CDR2 is YYDKDF (reference sequence).

The chain is built from TRBV7-8 and TRBJ1-4; 9 positions match TRBD1. This CDR3 spans 14 amino acids. The germline gives CDR1 SGHVS, CDR2 FQNEAQ. V shed 5 bases and J 8 bases; nucleotides not matched to a gene: 6. For the CDR3, the DNA is TGTGCCAGCAGCCGACAGGGGGGTAGCGAAAAACTGTTTTTT. This codes for CASSRQGGSEKLFF.

Concerning this clone: Additional DNA sequences in this sample encode the identical CDR3. The rearrangement links TRBV13 to TRBJ2-1; D is ambiguous. The V and J ends lost 0 bases and 0 bases respectively, with 3 bases between them. The germline V gene has CDR1 PRHDT and CDR2 FYEKMQ (reference sequence). CDR3 size: 14 residues. The CDR3 region is CASSLGSSYNEQFF. CDR3 nucleotides: TGTGCCAGCAGCTTAGGTAGCTCCTACAATGAGCAGTTCTTC.

The chain carries TRBV28 and TRBJ1-1, with 10 nucleotides matching TRBD1. J lost 7 bases, V lost 5 bases, and 7 bases had no gene match. The CDR3 spans 14 residues. Germline lookup yields CDR1 MDHEN and CDR2 SYDVKM. CDR3 nucleotides: TGTGCCAGCAGTCCGGGGACAGGGGTAGGTGAAGCTTTCTTT. It codes for CASSPGTGVGEAFF.

DNA for the CDR3: TGTGCCAGCAGCCCCTCGCGGGGGTACACCGGGGAGCTGTTTTTT. It codes for CASSPSRGYTGELFF. V gene TRBV11-2 combines with J gene TRBJ2-2, with 7 nucleotides matching TRBD2. Germline V gene data show CDR1 as SGHAT and CDR2 as FQNNGV. J lost 3 bases, V lost 5 bases, and 6 bases had no gene match. The CDR3 has 15 residues. Looking up the rest from reference TRBV11-2 and TRBJ2-2 gives the full variable domain: EAGVAQSPRYKIIEKRQSVAFWCNPISGHATLYWYQQILGQGPKLLIQFQNNGVVDDSQLPKDRFSAERLKGVDSTLKIQPAKLEDSAVYLCASSPSRGYTGELFFGEGSRLTVL.

Remarks on this clone: Other DNA sequences in this specimen translate into the identical CDR3. The chain employs TRBV18 and TRBJ2-7; D possibly corresponds to TRBD1 (5 bases). Trimming pared 2 bases from V and 3 bases from J, leaving 8 bases between. The CDR3 loop spans 13 amino acids. Germline V lookup: CDR1 KGHSH, CDR2 LQKENI. The CDR3 nucleotides are TGTGCCAGCTCACCAGGGGCAGGCTACGAGCAGTACTTC. Encoded protein: CASSPGAGYEQYF.

This clone has just one count. The rearrangement links TRBV28 to TRBJ2-2; TRBD1 agrees at 7 bases. V dropped 5 bases and J dropped 6; count of bases not matched to a gene: 6. CDR3 size: 14 residues. CDR1 and CDR2 (germline): MDHEN, SYDVKM. The CDR3 bases are TGTGCCAGCAGTCGCCTAACAGGGGCCGGGGAGCTGTTTTTT. As protein: CASSRLTGAGELFF.

The rearrangement links TRBV6-5 to TRBJ1-5; tentative D call: TRBD1 (6 bases). This CDR3 is 15 amino acids long. Trimming removed 0 bases from V and 5 bases from J, with 11 bases in between. Germline-derived CDR1 and CDR2 are MNHEY and SVGAGI. CDR3 nucleotides: TGTGCCAGCAGTTACTCAAGGGACATAGATCAGCCCCAGCATTTT. Protein product: CASSYSRDIDQPQHF.

This clone has only a few counts. The V and J genes are TRBV29-1 and TRBJ2-7; D is possibly TRBD1 (6 bases). The CDR3 loop spans 12 amino acids. Trimming shortened V by 7 bases and J by 2 bases, and 12 bases separated the two germline ends. CDR1 SQVTM and CDR2 ANQGSEA come from the germline V gene. CDR3 amino acids: CSALTGPYEQYF. CDR3 DNA sequence: TGCAGCGCTTTGACAGGTCCCTACGAGCAGTACTTC.

The gene calls are TRBV13 and TRBJ1-2, with D uncertain. The V and J ends lost 3 bases and 9 bases respectively, with 11 bases between them. Per germline, CDR1 PRHDT and CDR2 FYEKMQ (reference sequence). This CDR3 region has 12 residues. The CDR3, as DNA: TGTGCCAGCAGCTTTGGGGAGAAGAGCTACACCTTC. This translates into CASSFGEKSYTF.

This chain joins TRBV2 and TRBJ2-2; D is unclear. Germline lookup yields CDR1 SNHLY and CDR2 FYNNEI. This CDR3 contains 14 residues. Trimming took 4 bases from V and 4 from J, leaving 10 bases between them. The CDR3 is CASSGLTRTGELFF. In DNA form, the CDR3 reads TGTGCCAGCAGTGGACTCACTCGCACCGGGGAGCTGTTTTTT.

This chain connects TRBV5-1 to TRBJ2-1, with D possibly matching TRBD2 (6 bases). Germline V lookup: CDR1 SGHRS, CDR2 YFSETQ. With 3 bases removed from V and 3 bases from J, the gap between germline ends came to 16 bases. This CDR3 region has 16 residues. The CDR3 nucleotides read TGCGCCAGCAGCTCATCACTAGCACCCGACTACAATGAGCAGTTCTTC. Amino acid sequence: CASSSSLAPDYNEQFF.

In nucleotides, the CDR3 is TGTGCCAGCAGTTACTGGAGCGGAACTAGCACAGATACGCAGTATTTT. This codes for CASSYWSGTSTDTQYF. The chain links TRBV6-5 to TRBJ2-3; TRBD2 is a possible D gene (5 bases). CDR3 size: 16 residues. V lost 1 base, J lost 0 bases, and 11 bases lay in between. Germline CDR1 is MNHEY and CDR2 is SVGAGI.

Concerning this clone: Different DNA sequences within this sample yield the same CDR3. The chain links TRBV4-3 to TRBJ2-7; 8 positions agree with TRBD1. The germline gives CDR1 LGHNA, CDR2 YSLEER. The CDR3 sequence is 14 residues long. Trimming at V came to 4 bases and at J to 1 base, leaving 3 bases not matched to a gene. The CDR3 bases are TGCGCCAGCAGCCCCGGACAGGGTTCCTACGAGCAGTACTTC. Protein: CASSPGQGSYEQYF.

This clone was counted a single time. The same CDR3 can be traced to other DNA sequences in this sample. V and J are TRBV9 and TRBJ1-2; no reliable D call. Per germline, CDR1 SGDLS and CDR2 YYNGEE. The CDR3 totals 12 residues. Trimming left V 2 bases short and J 2 bases short, with 4 bases between. The CDR3 protein is CASSVDNYGYTF. CDR3 sequence (DNA): TGTGCCAGCAGCGTGGACAACTATGGCTACACCTTC.

The chain links TRBV6-4 to TRBJ1-2, with D possibly matching TRBD1 (6 bases). Trimming pared 6 bases from V and 7 bases from J, leaving 21 bases between. The CDR3 contains 15 residues. Germline assignment: CDR1 MRHNA and CDR2 SNTAGT. CDR3 DNA sequence: TGTGCCAGCAGACAGGACAGTTGGGACCAATTTGGCTACACCTTC. Its protein is CASRQDSWDQFGYTF.

Note on this clone: Other DNA sequences in the same sample also yield this CDR3. J is TRBJ2-7 and V is TRBV11-2; 8 nucleotides agree with TRBD1. The CDR3 has 13 amino acids. Germline loops: CDR1 SGHAT, CDR2 FQNNGV. After removal of 2 bases from V and 4 bases from J, the junction contained 1 base not matched to a gene. The CDR3 region has the DNA TGTGCCAGCAGCTTACGGACAGGGTACGAGCAGTACTTC. Its translation: CASSLRTGYEQYF.